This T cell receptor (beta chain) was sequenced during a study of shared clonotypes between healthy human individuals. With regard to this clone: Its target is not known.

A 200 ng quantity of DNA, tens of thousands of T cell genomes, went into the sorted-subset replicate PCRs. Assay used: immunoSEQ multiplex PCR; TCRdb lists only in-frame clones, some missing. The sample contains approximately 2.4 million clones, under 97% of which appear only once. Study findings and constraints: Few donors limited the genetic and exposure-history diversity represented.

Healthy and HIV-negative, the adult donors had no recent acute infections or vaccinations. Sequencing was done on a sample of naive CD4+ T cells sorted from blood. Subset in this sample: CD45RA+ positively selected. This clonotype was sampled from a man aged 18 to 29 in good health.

For the CDR3, the DNA is TGTGCCAGTGGGAAGAACAGGCTAGGATCCTACGAGCAGTACTTC. This encodes CASGKNRLGSYEQYF. V gene TRBV19 combines with J gene TRBJ2-7; the D gene is possibly TRBD1 (5 bases). Germline loops: CDR1 LNHDA, CDR2 SQIVND (reference sequence). V gave up 8 bases and J gave up 1 base, with 18 bases separating them. CDR3 size: 15 residues. Full variable domain (outside the CDR3, taken from reference TRBV19 and TRBJ2-7): DGGITQSPKYLFRKEGQNVTLSCEQNLNHDAMYWYRQDPGQGLRLIYYSQIVNDFQKGDIAEGYSVSREKKESFPLTVTSAQKNPTAFYLCASGKNRLGSYEQYFGPGTRLTVT.